The present entry profiles one T cell receptor beta chain with its context. Its specificity is not known. Around 1.8 micrograms of genomic DNA came from cryopreserved PBMCs for TCR beta libraries. Using immunoSEQ multiplex PCR, the repertoire was profiled, and TCRdb retains in-frame clones only, with some absent. This sample has some 290,000 clones; about 80% occur once, and the top ten carry roughly 7%. The data stem from a study of cytotoxic CD8 clonotypes in ibrutinib-treated CLL. Turning to the study itself: Overall, 25 or so responses were partial and 2 complete; following median around 70 months, roughly 15 patients stayed remitted and 12 progressed. After a median about eleven months on treatment (6 to 36), response samples were drawn.

General study points: Clonality rose at ibrutinib response and fell back toward baseline at progression.

The CDR3 has 15 residues. CDR1 SGHTA and CDR2 FQGTGA come from the germline V gene. J gave up 3 bases and V 5 bases, and 1 base lay outside the gene matches. The clonotype was recovered from a human donor with chronic lymphocytic leukemia. This chain links TRBV7-3 with TRBJ2-6; 10 positions match TRBD1. This specimen was PBMCs, taken before ibrutinib treatment. The CDR3 DNA reads TGTGCCAGCAGCGGGACAGGGGTTGGGGCCAACGTCCTGACTTTC. Protein product: CASSGTGVGANVLTF.